What follows are 18 T cell receptor beta chains derived from one specimen sequenced in a study of cytomegalovirus exposure and HLA in healthy donors. PCR used 60 Vbeta primers and 13 Jbeta primers. Libraries were prepared by immunoSEQ multiplex PCR; TCRdb keeps only in-frame clonotypes and omits some of them. The sample holds tens of thousands of clones; 35% to 50% are singletons and the top ten take roughly 1.9%. The sample was PBMCs. The receptors were sampled from a woman between 45 and 65 years old in good health and CMV-seronegative.

This clone was detected a few times. The V call is TRBV11-3, the J call TRBJ2-3; TRBD2 might be the D (5 bases). There are 14 residues in the CDR3. Germline V gene sequence: CDR1 SGHNT, CDR2 YENEEA. V lost 5 bases, J lost 5 bases, and 14 bases lay in between. The CDR3 sequence: CASSLGEGGDTQYF. The CDR3 bases are TGTGCCAGCAGCCTCGGAGAGGGCGGAGATACGCAGTATTTT.

This clone was counted between two and nine times. The chain carries TRBV15 and TRBJ1-2; TRBD1 agrees at 9 bases. CDR1 and CDR2 from the germline V gene are LNHNV and YYDKDF (reference sequence). The CDR3 loop spans 14 amino acids. J lost 9 bases, V lost 7 bases, and 12 bases had no gene match. The CDR3 region has the DNA TGTGCCACCAATCCGGGACAGGGTAAAGGAAGCTACACCTTC. It codes for CATNPGQGKGSYTF.

Only a few counts were recorded for this clone. The rearrangement uses TRBV6-5 and TRBJ1-1; D call uncertain. V lost 4 bases to trimming and J lost 4 bases, with 10 bases between them. CDR3 length equals 13 residues. From germline, CDR1 is MNHEY and CDR2 SVGAGI. CDR3 DNA: TGTGCCAGCAGTTTCCCGGGGAGCACTGAAGCTTTCTTT. It codes for CASSFPGSTEAFF.

V and J are TRBV6-5 and TRBJ2-1, with 13 bases aligning to TRBD2. This CDR3 has 15 residues. The ends lost 3 bases at V and 9 bases at J; junction bases unmatched: 5. Germline V gene lookup returns CDR1 MNHEY and CDR2 SVGAGI. The CDR3 here is CASSYGLAGAGEQFF. DNA for the CDR3: TGTGCCAGCAGTTATGGACTAGCGGGAGCCGGTGAGCAGTTCTTC.

This clone appeared a few times. The chain recombines TRBV6-6 with TRBJ1-1; D not resolved. CDR1 is MNHNY and CDR2 is SVGAGI in the germline V gene (reference sequence). Trimming removed 0 bases from V and 5 bases from J, with 10 bases in between. The CDR3 totals 14 residues. The DNA for the CDR3 is TGTGCCAGCAGTTACTCAGACCTCAGGACTGAAGCTTTCTTT. As protein: CASSYSDLRTEAFF.

This rearrangement joins TRBV27 to TRBJ2-2, with D maybe TRBD2 (7 bases). The length of the CDR3 is 16 residues. Germline V gene data show CDR1 as MNHEY and CDR2 as SMNVEV (reference sequence). Trimming took off 6 bases at V and 7 bases at J, with 21 bases between the two ends. This CDR3 reads CASRQMGGAIDGELFF. The CDR3 bases are TGTGCCAGCAGACAGATGGGGGGGGCCATAGACGGGGAGCTGTTTTTT.

The rearrangement joins TRBV10-2 to TRBJ2-1, with D possibly being TRBD1 (6 bases). Trimming removed 3 bases at V and 0 bases at J, with 9 bases between. Germline V gene lookup returns CDR1 WSHSY and CDR2 SAAADI. There are 15 residues in the CDR3. This CDR3 is CASSEGQSSYNEQFF. The CDR3 region has the DNA TGCGCCAGCAGTGAAGGACAGAGCTCCTACAATGAGCAGTTCTTC.

The rearrangement joins TRBV27 to TRBJ2-1, with 7 positions matching TRBD2. The CDR3 spans 15 residues. J gave up 6 bases and V 7 bases, and 12 bases lay outside the gene matches. Germline-derived CDR1 and CDR2 are MNHEY and SMNVEV (reference sequence). CDR3: CASTLGGRGPNEQFF. Written as DNA, the CDR3 is TGTGCCAGCACCCTTGGCGGGAGAGGGCCCAATGAGCAGTTCTTC.

The chain couples TRBV7-7 to TRBJ1-4; 9 nucleotides line up with TRBD1. CDR1 and CDR2 (germline): SSHAT, FNYEAQ (reference sequence). V shed 5 bases, J shed 3 bases, and the junction held 4 bases outside the gene matches. The CDR3 sequence is 15 residues long. The CDR3 coding sequence is TGTGCCAGCAGCGAAGGGACAGGGTCTAATGAAAAACTGTTTTTT. It is translated as CASSEGTGSNEKLFF. The full variable domain, with the rest looked up from reference TRBV7-7 and TRBJ1-4, is GAGVSQSPRYKVTKRGQDVTLRCDPISSHATLYWYQQALGQGPEFLTYFNYEAQPDKSGLPSDRFSAERPEGSISTLTIQRTEQRDSAMYRCASSEGTGSNEKLFFGSGTQLSVL.

This sequence joins TRBV18 and TRBJ2-1; 9 bases match TRBD1. Germline CDR1 KGHSH, CDR2 LQKENI. The CDR3 contains 15 residues. J gave up 3 bases and V 3 bases, and 3 bases lay outside the gene matches. This CDR3 reads CASSPSTGGYNEQFF. CDR3 DNA sequence: TGTGCCAGCTCACCCTCGACAGGGGGCTACAATGAGCAGTTCTTC.

The V and J genes are TRBV19 and TRBJ1-4; no firm D call. The germline V gene has CDR1 LNHDA and CDR2 SQIVND (reference sequence). CDR3 length: 15 residues. V was trimmed by 3 bases and J by 1 base, leaving 9 bases between them. CDR3 DNA sequence: TGTGCCAGTAGTATCCGGAGGGAAACTAATGAAAAACTGTTTTTT. It translates to CASSIRRETNEKLFF.

The rearrangement uses TRBV2 and TRBJ2-5, with 9 bases that match TRBD1. The V gene's germline CDR1 is SNHLY and CDR2 FYNNEI. Germline trimming cut 8 bases from V and 5 bases from J; bases unmatched to any gene: 3. This CDR3 contains 12 residues. CDR3 in amino acids: CASGTGRETQYF. In DNA, the CDR3 is TGTGCCAGCGGGACAGGGAGGGAGACCCAGTACTTC. Full variable domain (remainder filled in from reference TRBV2 and TRBJ2-5): EPEVTQTPSHQVTQMGQEVILRCVPISNHLYFYWYRQILGQKVEFLVSFYNNEISEKSEIFDDQFSVERPDGSNFTLKIRSTKLEDSAMYFCASGTGRETQYFGPGTRLLVL.

This clone came up a few times. V and J are TRBV10-1 and TRBJ1-5; a possible D gene is TRBD1 (6 bases). CDR1 is WNHNN and CDR2 is SYGVQD in the germline V gene (reference sequence). Trimming left V 4 bases short and J 7 bases short, with 14 bases between. This CDR3 comprises 14 residues. CDR3 in DNA: TGCGCCAGCAGTGTACGGGGGGGCGGACAGCCCCAGCATTTT. Protein sequence: CASSVRGGGQPQHF.

The V call is TRBV19, the J call TRBJ2-2, with 9 bases aligning to TRBD1. V shed 6 bases, J shed 4 bases, and the junction held 9 bases outside the gene matches. CDR1 is LNHDA, CDR2 SQIVND, per germline (reference sequence). This CDR3 region has 16 residues. CDR3 sequence: CASRKFGTGSTGELFF. CDR3 in DNA: TGTGCCAGTAGAAAGTTTGGGACAGGGAGCACCGGGGAGCTGTTTTTT.

The CDR3 loop reads CASSTRDRVFNQPQHF. As DNA, the CDR3 is TGTGCCAGTAGTACCCGGGACAGGGTTTTCAATCAGCCCCAGCATTTT. The genes are TRBV19 and TRBJ1-5, with 9 bases aligning to TRBD1. Per the germline V gene, CDR1 is LNHDA and CDR2 is SQIVND (reference sequence). The CDR3 length is 16 residues. V lost 4 bases, J lost 3 bases, and 7 bases stayed unmatched.

This clone was observed a few times. The rearrangement links TRBV11-2 to TRBJ2-7, with 7 bases matching TRBD1. Germline V CDR1 and CDR2: SGHAT, FQNNGV. V was pared by 6 bases and J by 3 bases, with 5 bases of the junction left unmatched. The CDR3 has 13 residues. The CDR3, as DNA: TGTGCCAGCAGATTGGGACAGATCTACGAGCAGTACTTC. Protein product: CASRLGQIYEQYF.

This clone was observed a few times. This chain connects TRBV7-6 to TRBJ1-1, with D hard to call. This CDR3 comprises 13 residues. Germline CDR1 is SGHVS and CDR2 is FNYEAQ. V was clipped by 2 bases and J by 1 base, with 5 bases between them. The CDR3 is CASSLLENTEAFF. CDR3 in DNA: TGTGCCAGCAGCTTACTAGAGAACACTGAAGCTTTCTTT.

This chain links TRBV6-5 with TRBJ1-5; the D gene is possibly TRBD1 (6 bases). Trimming took off 6 bases at V and 4 bases at J, with 16 bases between the two ends. The germline gives CDR1 MNHEY, CDR2 SVGAGI. The CDR3 extends over 15 amino acids. DNA for the CDR3: TGTGCCAGCAGACCCCGGGACACTCCTAATCAGCCCCAGCATTTT. Its translation is CASRPRDTPNQPQHF.